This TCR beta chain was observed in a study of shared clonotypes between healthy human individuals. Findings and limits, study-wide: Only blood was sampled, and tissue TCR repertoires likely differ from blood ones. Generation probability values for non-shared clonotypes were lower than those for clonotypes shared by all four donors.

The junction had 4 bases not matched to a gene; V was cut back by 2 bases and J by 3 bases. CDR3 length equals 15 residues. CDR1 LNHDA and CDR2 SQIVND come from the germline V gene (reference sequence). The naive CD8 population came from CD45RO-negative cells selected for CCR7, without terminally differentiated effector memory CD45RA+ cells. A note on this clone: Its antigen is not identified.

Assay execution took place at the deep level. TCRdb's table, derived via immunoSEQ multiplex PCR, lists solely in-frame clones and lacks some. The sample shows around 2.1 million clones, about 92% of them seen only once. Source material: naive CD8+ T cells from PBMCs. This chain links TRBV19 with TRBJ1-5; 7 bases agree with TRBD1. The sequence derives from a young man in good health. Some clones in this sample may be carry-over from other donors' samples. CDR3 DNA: TGTGCCAGTAGTATACTGACAGGGCCCAATCAGCCCCAGCATTTT. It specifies CASSILTGPNQPQHF. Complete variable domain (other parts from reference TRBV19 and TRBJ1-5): DGGITQSPKYLFRKEGQNVTLSCEQNLNHDAMYWYRQDPGQGLRLIYYSQIVNDFQKGDIAEGYSVSREKKESFPLTVTSAQKNPTAFYLCASSILTGPNQPQHFGDGTRLSIL.